The sequence of this T cell receptor (beta chain) was determined in a study of shared clonotypes between healthy human individuals. Clones were read by immunoSEQ multiplex PCR, and TCRdb kept only the in-frame ones, dropping some. The data show about 2.4 million clones, over 85% seen once. On this clone: Antigen unknown.

CDR3 length: 15 amino acids. Germline CDR1 and CDR2: MNHNS and SASEGT. Trimming shortened V by 3 bases and J by 5 bases, and 16 bases separated the two germline ends. The study separated CD4+ cells into CD45RA+ naive and CD45RA-negative memory subsets. Study-wide results and limits: Compared with memory subsets, naive subsets generally had larger estimated richness. An expected dependence of interdonor clonotype sharing on sequencing depth was noted. The study found roughly 5% of naive CD4 clonotypes shared across four donors.

The source of this sequence is a young man in good health. The sequencing input was naive CD4+ T cells sorted from blood. Subset indicated: CD45RA+ positively selected. V is TRBV6-1 and J is TRBJ1-2; D possibly corresponds to TRBD1 (6 bases). The CDR3 spells CASSDPGQSRYGYTF. The DNA for the CDR3 is TGTGCCAGCAGTGATCCCGGACAGAGTAGGTATGGCTACACCTTC.